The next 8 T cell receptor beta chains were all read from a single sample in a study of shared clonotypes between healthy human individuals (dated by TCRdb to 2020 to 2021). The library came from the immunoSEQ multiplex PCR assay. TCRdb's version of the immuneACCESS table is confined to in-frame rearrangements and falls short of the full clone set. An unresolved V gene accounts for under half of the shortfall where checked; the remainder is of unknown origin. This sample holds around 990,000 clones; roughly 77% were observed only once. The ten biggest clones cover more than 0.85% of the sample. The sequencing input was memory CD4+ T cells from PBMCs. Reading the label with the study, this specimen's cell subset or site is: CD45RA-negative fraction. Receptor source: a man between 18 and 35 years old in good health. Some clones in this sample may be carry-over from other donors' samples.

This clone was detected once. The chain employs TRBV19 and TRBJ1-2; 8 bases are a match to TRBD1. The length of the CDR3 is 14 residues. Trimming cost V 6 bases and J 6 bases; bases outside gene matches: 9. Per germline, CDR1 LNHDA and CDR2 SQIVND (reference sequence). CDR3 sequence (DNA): TGTGCCAGTAGACTGGACAGGGAAAACAATGGCTACACCTTC. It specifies CASRLDRENNGYTF.

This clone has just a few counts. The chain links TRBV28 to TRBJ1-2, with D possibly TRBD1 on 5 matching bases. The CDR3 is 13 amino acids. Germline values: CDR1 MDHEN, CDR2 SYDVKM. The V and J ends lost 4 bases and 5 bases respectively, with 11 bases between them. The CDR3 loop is CASSWGFRYGYTF. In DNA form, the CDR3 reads TGTGCCAGCAGTTGGGGGTTTCGGTATGGCTACACCTTC.

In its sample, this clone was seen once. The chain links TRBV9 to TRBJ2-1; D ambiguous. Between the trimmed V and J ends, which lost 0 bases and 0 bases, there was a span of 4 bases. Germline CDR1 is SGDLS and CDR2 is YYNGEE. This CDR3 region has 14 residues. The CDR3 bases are TGTGCCAGCAGCGTAGCGGTCTCCTACAATGAGCAGTTCTTC. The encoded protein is CASSVAVSYNEQFF.

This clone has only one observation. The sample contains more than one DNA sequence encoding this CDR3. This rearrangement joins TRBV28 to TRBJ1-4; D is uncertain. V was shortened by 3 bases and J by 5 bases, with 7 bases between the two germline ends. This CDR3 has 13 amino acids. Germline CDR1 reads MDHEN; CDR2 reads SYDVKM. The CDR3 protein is CASSLGRNEKLFF. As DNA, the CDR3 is TGTGCCAGCAGTTTGGGCCGGAATGAAAAACTGTTTTTT.

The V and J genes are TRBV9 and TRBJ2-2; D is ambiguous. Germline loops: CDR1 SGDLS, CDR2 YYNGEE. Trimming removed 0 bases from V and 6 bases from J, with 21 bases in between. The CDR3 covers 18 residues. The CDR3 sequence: CASSVALMGLGFAGELFF. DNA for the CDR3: TGTGCCAGCAGCGTAGCGTTGATGGGTTTGGGGTTCGCCGGGGAGCTGTTTTTT.

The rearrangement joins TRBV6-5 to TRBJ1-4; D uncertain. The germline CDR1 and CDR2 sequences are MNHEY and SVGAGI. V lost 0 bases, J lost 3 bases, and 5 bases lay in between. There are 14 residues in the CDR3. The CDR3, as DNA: TGTGCCAGCAGTTACTCGCTAGCTAATGAAAAACTGTTTTTT. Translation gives CASSYSLANEKLFF.

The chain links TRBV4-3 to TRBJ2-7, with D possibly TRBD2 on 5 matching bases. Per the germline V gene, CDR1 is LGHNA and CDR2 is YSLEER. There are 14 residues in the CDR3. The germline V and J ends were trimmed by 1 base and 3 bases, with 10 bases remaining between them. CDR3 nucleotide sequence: TGCGCCAGCAGCCAAGGTGGGAGTAACTACGAGCAGTACTTC. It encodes CASSQGGSNYEQYF.

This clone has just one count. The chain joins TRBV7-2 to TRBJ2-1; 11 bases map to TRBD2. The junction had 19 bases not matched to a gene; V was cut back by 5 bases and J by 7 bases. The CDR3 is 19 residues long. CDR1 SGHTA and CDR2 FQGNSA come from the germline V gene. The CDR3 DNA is TGTGCCAGCAGCGTATTATTGCCTTGGGGGACTAGCGGACGTAATGAGCAGTTCTTC. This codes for CASSVLLPWGTSGRNEQFF. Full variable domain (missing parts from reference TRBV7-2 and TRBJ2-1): GAGVSQSPSNKVTEKGKDVELRCDPISGHTALYWYRQSLGQGLEFLIYFQGNSAPDKSGLPSDRFSAERTGGSVSTLTIQRTQQEDSAVYLCASSVLLPWGTSGRNEQFFGPGTRLTVL.